Below, 24 T cell receptor beta chains from the same sample are listed, as sequenced in a study of blood T cells in healthy people across ages. Primers used in a second PCR of roughly 7 to 12 cycles were a sample-barcoded 5' primer and a J-beta primer mix. TCRdb re-called the 5' RACE reads with MiXCR, one entry per CDR3 protein. The sample lists 1,800,000 or so distinct CDR3 sequences, approximately 39% occurring once. The sample comprised blood. The origin of the receptors is a human donor in good health.

The chain carries TRBV7-2 and TRBJ2-7; no clear D gene. V lost 3 bases and J 2 bases, leaving 8 bases between the germline ends. The germline CDR1 and CDR2 sequences are SGHTA and FQGNSA. This CDR3 has 13 amino acids. The CDR3: CASSFTATYEQYF. CDR3 nucleotides: TGTGCCAGCAGCTTCACAGCCACCTACGAGCAGTACTTC.

This clonotype was counted between two and nine times. The CDR3 region is CASSPSWYGYTF. The DNA of the CDR3 is TGTGCCAGCAGTCCGTCGTGGTATGGCTACACCTTC. This rearrangement joins TRBV6-5 to TRBJ1-2; D gene unclear. Between the trimmed V and J ends, which lost 5 bases and 5 bases, there was a span of 9 bases. CDR1 and CDR2 from the germline V gene are MNHEY and SVGAGI. The CDR3 length is 12 residues.

The chain joins TRBV12-3 or TRBV12-4 to TRBJ1-4, with D possibly TRBD1 on 6 matching bases. The CDR3 has 15 residues. V was clipped by 3 bases and J by 5 bases, with 13 bases between them. In nucleotides, the CDR3 is TGTGCCAGCAGTTTCAAGACAGGAGAAAATGAAAAACTGTTTTTT. This translates into CASSFKTGENEKLFF.

V and J are TRBV18 and TRBJ2-1; TRBD1 matches at 10 bases. The CDR3 length is 15 residues. CDR1 is KGHSH, CDR2 LQKENI, per germline. The trim removed 8 bases at V and 4 bases at J, leaving 8 bases unmatched. The CDR3 loop is CASLFGTGEYNEQFF. The CDR3 DNA reads as TGTGCCAGCCTCTTCGGGACAGGGGAGTACAATGAGCAGTTCTTC.

This chain uses TRBV25-1 with TRBJ2-5; perhaps D is TRBD1 or TRBD2 (6 bases each). The closer fit of TRBJ2-7 to the DNA end suggests the J call may be wrong. Germline V gene data show CDR1 as MGHDK and CDR2 as SYGVNS. The length of the CDR3 is 14 residues. CDR3 bases: TGTGCCAGCAGTGAATTCGGGGGCGTCTACGAGCAGTACTTC. Amino acid sequence: CASSEFGGVYEQYF.

V usage is TRBV20-1 and J usage is TRBJ1-1; D is unclear. Deletions cut 1 base from V and 0 bases from J, with 6 bases between. This CDR3 is 13 amino acids long. The germline gives CDR1 DFQATT, CDR2 SNEGSKA (reference sequence). CDR3 loop: CSARGEMNTEAFF. For the CDR3, the DNA is TGCAGTGCTAGAGGGGAGATGAACACTGAAGCTTTCTTT.

V and J are TRBV7-2 and TRBJ2-2; 15 bases line up with TRBD2. V shed 4 bases and J 4 bases; nucleotides not matched to a gene: 7. CDR3 size: 18 residues. Looked up from germline, CDR1 is SGHTA and CDR2 is FQGNSA. The CDR3 region has the DNA TGTGCCAGCAGCTCCGGACTAGCGGGGGGGCCCGGCACCGGGGAGCTGTTTTTT. This codes for CASSSGLAGGPGTGELFF.

This clonotype has a handful of counts. The chain carries TRBV4-3 and TRBJ2-1; D is unresolved. The V end was cut by 3 bases, the J end by 6 bases, with 15 bases between. The CDR3 covers 15 residues. From germline, CDR1 is LGHNA and CDR2 YSLEER. The CDR3 sequence: CASSHGVSSSNEQFF. The CDR3 DNA follows: TGCGCCAGCAGCCACGGCGTGTCGAGCAGCAATGAGCAGTTCTTC.

This clonotype occurred a few times. The chain uses TRBV7-2 and TRBJ2-6; the D call may be TRBD1 or TRBD2 (5 bases each). The germline CDR1 and CDR2 sequences are SGHTA and FQGNSA. The CDR3 consists of 15 residues. Trimming took 4 bases from V and 8 from J, leaving 15 bases between them. The DNA for the CDR3 is TGTGCCAGCAGCTCCCCGGGACGTCGAACCAACGTCCTGACTTTC. Amino acid sequence: CASSSPGRRTNVLTF.

The CDR3 here is CASSQKSRGYEQYF. The CDR3 DNA sequence: TGTGCCAGCAGCCAAAAATCCAGGGGGTACGAGCAGTACTTC. V usage is TRBV3-1 and J usage is TRBJ2-7; TRBD1 matches 7 bases. With V trimmed by 2 bases and J by 4 bases, 5 bases remained unmatched. From germline, CDR1 is LGHDT and CDR2 YNNKEL (reference sequence). This CDR3 region has 14 residues.

The chain recombines TRBV14 with TRBJ2-5; no clear D. The germline V and J ends were trimmed by 4 bases and 6 bases, with 18 bases remaining between them. The CDR3 covers 15 residues. CDR1 and CDR2 from the germline V gene are SGHDN and FVKESK. The CDR3 sequence is CASSPLASPGQTQYF. In DNA, the CDR3 is TGTGCCAGCAGCCCATTGGCGTCGCCCGGTCAGACCCAGTACTTC.

This clonotype was seen only a few times. The chain employs TRBV18 and TRBJ1-2; D remains ambiguous. V was shortened by 0 bases and J by 8 bases, with 13 bases between the two germline ends. CDR3 length: 14 residues. Looked up from germline, CDR1 is KGHSH and CDR2 is LQKENI. The CDR3: CASSPPSPGGGYTF. Here the CDR3 DNA reads TGTGCCAGCTCACCACCCAGTCCAGGTGGAGGCTACACCTTC.

This chain uses TRBV4-3 with TRBJ1-2; 8 nucleotides line up with TRBD1. Germline CDR1 reads LGHNA; CDR2 reads YSLEER. V lost 1 base and J lost 4; bases outside the gene matches: 2. The CDR3 sequence is 14 residues long. CDR3 in DNA: TGCGCCAGCAGCCAAGTCAGGGGGCCCTATGGCTACACCTTC. This codes for CASSQVRGPYGYTF.

This clonotype has a handful of counts. This rearrangement joins TRBV19 to TRBJ2-7, with D possibly TRBD1 on 6 matching bases. CDR1 and CDR2 from the germline V gene are LNHDA and SQIVND (reference sequence). V gave up 4 bases and J gave up 0 bases, with 13 bases separating them. This CDR3 is built from 15 residues. CDR3 in DNA: TGTGCCAGTAGTACGGGACACGTTAGCTCCTACGAGCAGTACTTC. It translates to CASSTGHVSSYEQYF.

This clonotype showed up just a few times. This rearrangement joins TRBV12-5 to TRBJ1-1; unclear D gene. The V end was cut by 5 bases, the J end by 11 bases, with 12 bases between. Germline CDR1 LGHNT, CDR2 FRNRAP. The CDR3 runs to 11 residues. The CDR3: CASGPRRYAFF. The CDR3 nucleotides are TGTGCTAGTGGTCCACGGAGGTACGCTTTCTTT.

V and J are TRBV10-3 and TRBJ2-4, with D hard to call. The V and J ends lost 8 bases and 13 bases respectively, with 21 bases between them. The germline gives CDR1 ENHRY, CDR2 SYGVKD. This CDR3 comprises 13 residues. CDR3 residues: CAIQSYSYNEQYF. DNA for the CDR3: TGTGCCATCCAGAGTTACTCCTACAATGAGCAGTACTTC.

This clonotype showed up many times. V and J are TRBV10-3 and TRBJ2-7, with 8 bases identical to TRBD2. J gave up 4 bases and V 5 bases, and 7 bases lay outside the gene matches. Germline V CDR1 and CDR2: ENHRY, SYGVKD. The CDR3 totals 14 residues. The CDR3 DNA is TGTGCCATCAGTTATGGACTAGCTTTTTACGAGCAGTACTTC. This encodes CAISYGLAFYEQYF.

For this clonotype: Its ends do not fully match the called genes, so a read error is possible. The V and J genes are TRBV25-1 and TRBJ1-2, with no clear D. The CDR3 spans 12 residues. Germline-derived CDR1 and CDR2 are MGHDK and SYGVNS. The CDR3 here is CVSSESGYGYTF. The CDR3, as DNA: TGTGTCAGCAGTGAATCTGGATATGGCTACACCTTC.

This chain links TRBV24-1 with TRBJ1-5; unclear D gene. Germline V gene sequence: CDR1 KGHDR, CDR2 SFDVKD. V lost 5 bases and J 4 bases, leaving 11 bases between the germline ends. The CDR3 extends over 14 amino acids. Here the CDR3 reads CATSAGGFNQPQHF. The CDR3 DNA reads as TGTGCCACCAGTGCAGGCGGGTTTAATCAGCCCCAGCATTTT.

The chain links TRBV5-1 to TRBJ2-7; D is unclear. The CDR3 totals 15 residues. In germline, CDR1 is SGHRS, CDR2 YFSETQ. With 1 base removed from V and 5 bases from J, the gap between germline ends came to 16 bases. CDR3: CASSLSTGLGHEQYF. The CDR3 DNA sequence: TGCGCCAGCAGCTTGTCGACTGGCCTGGGCCACGAGCAGTACTTC.

This clonotype was seen only a few times. The V call is TRBV4-2, the J call TRBJ2-7, with 12 bases matching TRBD1. Germline assignment: CDR1 LGHNA and CDR2 YNFKEQ. The CDR3 has 15 amino acids. The V and J ends lost 1 base and 6 bases, in that order; junction bases with no gene match: 4. The CDR3 protein is CASSQAGTGGIEQYF. DNA of the CDR3: TGTGCCAGCAGCCAAGCCGGGACAGGGGGCATCGAGCAGTACTTC.

This clonotype was seen a handful of times. The chain is built from TRBV29-1 and TRBJ2-1; the D gene is possibly TRBD1 (6 bases). Trimming cost V 7 bases and J 6 bases, with 19 bases left between them. Germline CDR1 and CDR2: SQVTM and ANQGSEA. This CDR3 contains 14 residues. CDR3 in amino acids: CSAQVRQGINEQFF. CDR3 nucleotides: TGCAGCGCCCAGGTTCGGCAGGGGATCAATGAGCAGTTCTTC.

The chain has TRBV12-3 or TRBV12-4 and TRBJ1-2; D gene unclear. V was clipped by 3 bases and J by 8 bases, with 10 bases between them. This CDR3 has 12 amino acids. The CDR3 reads CASSFGLLGYTF. The CDR3 DNA follows: TGTGCCAGCAGTTTCGGACTTCTAGGCTACACCTTC.

This clonotype was seen just once. This rearrangement joins TRBV20-1 to TRBJ1-1; maybe TRBD1 (6 bases). Trimming took off 1 base at V and 1 base at J, with 16 bases between the two ends. Germline CDR1 is DFQATT and CDR2 is SNEGSKA (reference sequence). CDR3 length equals 16 residues. The CDR3 protein is CSARAEETGPNTEAFF. CDR3 coding DNA: TGCAGTGCTAGAGCTGAGGAGACAGGCCCGAACACTGAAGCTTTCTTT.